This T cell receptor beta chain derives from a study of T cell changes during pregnancy in multiple sclerosis. The germline V gene has CDR1 SEHNR and CDR2 FQNEAQ (reference sequence). The length of the CDR3 is 11 residues. The V gene lost 5 bases and the J gene lost 11 bases, with 10 bases spanning the gap. Data came from immunoSEQ multiplex PCR; TCRdb stores just in-frame clones and leaves some out. The sample comprises 30,000 to 50,000 clones, over 75% of which are singletons, and around 0.48% rests with the top ten. This chain links TRBV7-9 with TRBJ1-3; D gene unclear. Sequenced here: CD4+ T cells from peripheral blood mononuclear cells, sampled in the first trimester of pregnancy. This TCR derives from a female donor in good health, enrolled as a control in a pregnancy study. For the CDR3, the DNA is TGTGCCAGCAGCAGACTTGGTGCCATATATTTT. The encoded protein is CASSRLGAIYF. Based on the CDR3 plus reference TRBV7-9 and TRBJ1-3, the full variable domain is DTGVSQNPRHKITKRGQNVTFRCDPISEHNRLYWYRQTLGQGPEFLTYFQNEAQLEKSRLLSDRFSAERPKGSFSTLEIQRTEQGDSAMYLCASSRLGAIYFGEGSWLTVV.